This TCR beta chain stems from a study of cytomegalovirus exposure and HLA in healthy donors (dated by TCRdb to the late 2010s). Looking at the study overall: According to an earlier analysis of around 600 of the donors, about 190 million T cells yielded 95 million to 140 million unique TCR beta sequences and approximately 280 Gb of sequence data. In an earlier analysis of about 590 of the donors, high-throughput TCR beta sequencing was used to judge whether each TCR beta V gene segment behaved as functional or pseudogenic. Donor age, sex, ethnicity and CMV serostatus were compiled together with the repertoire data. A separate validation cohort of more than 100 different subjects was used in addition to the approximately 610-subject first cohort. The T cell repertoires of 666 subjects were profiled by immunosequencing and related to cytomegalovirus serostatus. Across 300 to 400 genotyped donors of the cohort, an average of approximately 240,000 unique TCR beta nucleotide sequences per donor were sequenced, and 15% to 20% of those sequences were non-productive. Genome-wide SNP genotypes for about 55% of the roughly 670 donors were used in a later genetic analysis, which treated that subset as a discovery cohort. Roughly 5 DR-DQ haplotypes were treated as single units for association and clustering because of strong linkage in the cohort. Every discovery cohort repertoire had been produced on one sequencing platform. The number of donors typed differed by locus, with about 629-640 for A, B, C, DRB1 and DQB1, over 500 for DQA1, about 610 for DPA1, and approximately 470 for DPB1. HLA typing covered class I and class II loci at four-digit resolution. The study combined high-throughput TCR immunosequencing, statistical association of individual TCRs with disease status, and machine learning to predict cytomegalovirus infection status. In the later analysis, no new phenotypic data were used to find candidate immune exposures; instead, reliance was placed on TCR beta sequences and their occurrence across donors. Approximately 330 gigabases of sequencing data and roughly 80 million unique TCR sequences made up an early release that covered around 640 HLA-typed donors. Among the roughly 380 genotyped donors, about 85% belonged to the genetic ancestry cluster associated with self-reported Caucasian donors. The aim of the study was to test whether cataloging public T cell receptors could identify signatures of past pathogen exposure. To study patterns of TCR occurrence, a later analysis re-analyzed previously published TCR beta repertoires from under 750 donors and added high-resolution HLA genotyping. General conclusions and limits of the study: A later analysis found that most CMV-associated TCR beta chains appeared HLA-restricted, with HLA associations seemingly driven largely by CMV exposure. At a false discovery rate of 0.05, a later analysis linked under 20,000 TCR beta sequences to specific HLA alleles. The earlier analysis of fewer than 750 of the donors excluded 15 to 20 rarely observed V segments, including chromosome 9 orphons, because counts were too low. Because HLA typing was missing for some donors at each locus, association tests included only the typed subset. A later genetic analysis associated a missense DCLRE1C variant with V-gene and J-gene trimming of TCR beta chains, and an independent cohort replicated the association. The sequencing pipeline was judged likely to have produced a cluster of highly shared sequence variants as a technical artifact. Roughly uniform sequencing depth across donors was assumed in presence/absence analyses, although this assumption may not hold. In vitro tests confirmed that a few of the cytomegalovirus-associated TCR beta chains recognize cytomegalovirus antigens. When HLA alleles, especially DR and DQ, strongly co-occurred, attributing TCR associations to individual alleles was difficult. In a later analysis, several top co-occurrence clusters were reported to appear linked to parvovirus B19, influenza, CMV and Epstein-Barr virus. Some IMGT-functional V segments, including TRBV6-2 and TRBV6-3, could not be told apart with the 87-base-pair reads, so those segments were excluded. According to a later analysis, TCR association rates differed among HLA loci, with DRB1 alleles showing the most associated TCRs and HLA-C alleles showing the fewest. Correlated functional status among segregating V segments might be attributable to linkage disequilibrium, but an unknown experimental factor could not be ruled out. A further reported finding was that TCR beta sequences accurately predicted the HLA-A and HLA-B alleles for most subjects in the first cohort. Immune exposure information for the cohort was limited to CMV serostatus. The classifier was reported to diagnose cytomegalovirus status with high specificity and sensitivity in both the original cohort and the validation cohort. Only TCR beta chains were sequenced in this cohort, and the absence of alpha or paired-chain data limited detectable features. In an earlier analysis of 500 to 650 of the donors, most TCR beta V segments appeared in productive rearrangements about 87% or about 30% of the time, broadly matching IMGT annotations. In the study, around 150 TCR beta chains were listed as associated with cytomegalovirus. In a later genetic analysis, fewer N-insertions in productive TCRs were reported among donors in an Asian-associated ancestry cluster than the 666-donor mean. In a later analysis, HLA-associated TCR beta chains were found to be more clonally expanded and to have lower generation probabilities than equally common non-associated chains. According to the authors, the approach could potentially be generalized to other disease states and immunological phenotypes. While some public TCRs were present in many individuals, most TCR sequences turned up only very rarely across donors.

Notes on this clone: The specificity of this receptor is unknown. It has no much larger one-base neighbor in the sample; base qualities were not kept.

Libraries were constructed by the immunoSEQ multiplex PCR assay. For the multiplex PCR, a mixture combining 60 forward primers for TCR Vbeta segments and 13 reverse primers for TCR Jbeta segments was used. Amplification of the CDR3 region of rearranged TCR beta genes was performed with a multiplex PCR assay on genomic DNA. The Illumina HiSeq System was used to sequence the amplified TCR beta libraries as 87-base-pair reads. The original pipeline was this. Across the 700 or so repertoires, a later analysis counted 60 million to 90 million unique TCR beta chains, roughly 11 million of which were shared by at least two donors. A nearest-neighbor algorithm error-corrected the raw reads and collapsed the reads into unique sequences, merging closely related sequences to remove PCR and sequencing errors. CDR3 sequences were aligned to IMGT reference sequences to assign V, D and J gene segments. For a sequence to be retained, a match of at least six nucleotides was required to both a V gene segment and a J gene segment. A rearrangement was called productive if the CDR3 had no stop codons and remained in frame with V and J, and every other rearrangement was called non-productive. Following IMGT convention, CDR3 was defined as the stretch from the second conserved V-encoded cysteine to the conserved J-encoded phenylalanine. The earlier analysis of 450 to 750 of the donors excluded any sequence lacking an unambiguous match to a single V gene segment. An earlier analysis of 450 to 650 of the donors called V segments functional above 56.7% productive rearrangements and segregating when the between-donor standard deviation exceeded 5%. A statistical classification framework was developed to diagnose cytomegalovirus status using the catalog of TCR beta chain sequences. In a later analysis, V and J genes were assigned by comparing TCR nucleotide sequences against IMGT/GENE-DB human TR gene sequences. A later analysis assigned CDR3 sequences and most-parsimonious VDJ recombination scenarios with the TCRdist pipeline. In a later analysis, every TCR beta chain was defined by the combination of its CDR3 amino acid sequence and its V-gene family, and reads without a unique V-gene family were dropped. As a way to deal with suspected cross-contamination and a sequencing artifact, a later analysis dropped roughly 620 nucleotide sequences that were highly shared and had low generation probability. For each public chain, a later analysis derived a clonal expansion index from normalized ranks of inferred template counts within each repertoire. In a later analysis, generation probabilities were computed with a VDJ recombination model fitted to out-of-frame rearrangements, and the resulting probabilities were checked against IGoR. In a later analysis, hypergeometric tests were used to score TCR-TCR, TCR-HLA and TCR-CMV co-occurrence, with a repertoire-size bias correction applied to TCR pairs. To estimate false discovery rates, a later analysis permuted the HLA or CMV assignments 20 times. A later analysis grouped co-occurring TCRs with DBSCAN, adding TCRdist sequence similarity when clustering within HLA-allele-positive subsets. For co-occurrence clustering, repertoires with fewer than 30,000 or more than 120,000 public chains were excluded, along with four to six repertoires with anomalous nucleotide sharing. TCRdb retrieved this table from immuneACCESS and kept in-frame rearrangements only. Not all clones are present; in checked studies, unresolved V genes account for under half, and no reason is known for the remainder. Clonal size and the V and J genes are those of that table, whereas D and trimming came from the DNA. The table for this sample lists roughly 120,000 clones; 75% of them were counted only once. The ten largest make up approximately 3% of the sample.

The cohort comprised 710 or so healthy bone marrow donors. At the time of sampling, all cohort members were nominally healthy, though unrecorded immune exposures were likely present. The donor tested CMV seropositive, placing the donor among the 250 to 350 seropositive members of the cohort. Each donor provided a peripheral blood sample, and peripheral blood mononuclear cells were used for TCR beta sequencing. The Qiagen DNeasy Blood Extraction Kit was used to extract genomic DNA from the blood cell samples. The CDR3, from cysteine to phenylalanine, totals 15 residues. Solely the CDR3 DNA is kept, with 45 bases framed from the first base. V was cut back by 4 bases and J by 6 bases, leaving a gap of 18 bases between them. Reading the germline V gene gives CDR1 SGHTA and CDR2 FQGNSA.

The V gene is TRBV7-2 and the J gene is TRBJ1-2, and TRBD1 may be the D gene, going by 5 matching bases. The sequenced sample was PBMCs. The TCR originated in a woman in her 40s in good health and CMV-seropositive. The sequenced DNA: TGTGCCAGCAGCTCCGTAGTGGGGGGATCGGATGGCTACACCTTC. This translates into CASSSVVGGSDGYTF.